This T cell receptor beta chain was identified in a study of T cell repertoires in cytomegalovirus infection. Overall study context: Alongside well-studied HLA-B-restricted CMV epitopes, recently identified HLA-C-restricted CMV epitopes were also used.

This CDR3 region has 15 residues. The V gene lost 0 bases and the J gene lost 7 bases, with 12 bases spanning the gap. Germline CDR1 KGHDR, CDR2 SFDVKD. With respect to this clonotype: Antigen specificity is unknown.

Study-wide findings and caveats: Adding up the frequency of public TCR beta families identified people who carried CMV plus the relevant HLA. In two of eight donors, the top clonotype was HLA-C-restricted CMV-specific.

TCRdb re-called the reads with MiXCR, one entry per CDR3 protein. The table includes 550,000 to 850,000 distinct CDR3 sequences, about 30% detected once. Sequenced material: cultured PBMCs, taken from culture after CMV antigen stimulation. This chain links TRBV24-1 with TRBJ2-1; TRBD2 is a possible D gene (6 bases). This clonotype was sampled from a human donor in good health (CMV status not recorded). Some clones in this sample may be carry-over from other donors' samples. CDR3 region: CATSDLRRGRNEQFF. CDR3 bases: TGTGCCACCAGTGATTTGCGGAGGGGACGGAATGAGCAGTTCTTC.